These T cell receptor beta chains were read from a single sample in a study of cytomegalovirus exposure and HLA in healthy donors. Some clones are missing from TCRdb's copy, which holds only in-frame ones; the method was immunoSEQ multiplex PCR. The sample holds roughly 170,000 clones, about three quarters seen once. Sequencing input: PBMCs. All receptors derive from a girl between 5 and 17 years old in good health and CMV-seronegative. The CDR3 runs from the conserved cysteine through the conserved F or W. D genes are given only for firm matches. Expanded clones get a size class; other rows say once, few or many, or leave the size out.

d_call	v_call	clone_size	j_call	cdr3_aa	cdr3_nt
.	TRBV11-2	.	TRBJ1-1	CASSPGRALSDTEAFF	TGTGCCAGCAGCCCCGGCAGGGCCCTATCGGACACTGAAGCTTTCTTT
TRBD1	TRBV7-7	few	TRBJ2-5	CASSLAGGPTESQETQYF	TGTGCTAGCAGCTTAGCAGGGGGACCCACCGAATCGCAAGAGACCCAGTACTTC
.	TRBV7-3	.	TRBJ1-3	CASRYKKDYSGNTIYF	TGTGCCAGCAGGTACAAAAAGGACTATTCTGGAAACACCATATATTTT
TRBD2	TRBV2	.	TRBJ2-1	CASTKGASGGANEQFF	TGTGCCAGCACCAAAGGTGCTAGCGGGGGGGCTAATGAGCAGTTCTTC
.	TRBV27	.	TRBJ2-5	CASSRGGRETQYF	TGTGCCAGCAGTCGTGGGGGCCGGGAGACCCAGTACTTC
.	TRBV27	.	TRBJ1-2	CASRRGRDLNYGYTF	TGTGCCAGCCGCCGGGGGAGAGATCTTAACTATGGCTACACCTTC
TRBD2	TRBV7-3	.	TRBJ2-1	CASSLSGGGFYNEQFF	TGTGCCAGCAGCTTAAGTGGCGGGGGGTTTTACAATGAGCAGTTCTTC
TRBD1	TRBV28	.	TRBJ1-6	CASTPGQGLSPLHF	TGTGCCAGCACGCCGGGACAGGGGTTGTCACCCCTCCACTTT
TRBD2	TRBV7-3	.	TRBJ2-1	CASSLGSGGAYNEQFF	TGTGCCAGCAGCTTAGGAAGCGGGGGCGCCTACAATGAGCAGTTCTTC
TRBD1	TRBV5-1	.	TRBJ2-7	CASSPDGQGYEQYF	TGCGCCAGCAGCCCCGATGGACAGGGCTACGAGCAGTACTTC
.	TRBV10-1	.	TRBJ2-1	CASSESATIEQFF	TGCGCCAGCAGTGAGTCGGCTACTATAGAGCAGTTCTTC
TRBD1	TRBV7-9	.	TRBJ2-7	CASSRYDRESSYEQYF	TGTGCCAGCAGCCGATACGACAGGGAAAGCTCCTACGAGCAGTACTTC
.	TRBV9	.	TRBJ1-3	CASSVATEGSIGGNTIYF	TGTGCCAGCAGCGTAGCTACGGAGGGATCGATCGGTGGAAACACCATATATTTT
.	TRBV9	.	TRBJ2-5	CASSVEVRAETQYF	TGTGCCAGCAGCGTAGAGGTCAGGGCGGAGACCCAGTACTTC
TRBD1	TRBV18	.	TRBJ2-1	CASSAGTGAYNEQFF	TGTGCCAGCTCAGCCGGGACAGGGGCCTACAATGAGCAGTTCTTC
TRBD1	TRBV7-2	.	TRBJ2-7	CASSFRIGGQVSYEQYF	TGTGCCAGCAGCTTTCGTATAGGGGGACAGGTATCCTACGAGCAGTACTTC
.	TRBV2	.	TRBJ1-4	CASSEALGGAELFF	TGTGCCAGCAGTGAAGCGTTGGGGGGAGCAGAACTGTTTTTT
.	TRBV27	.	TRBJ2-3	CASKPDLTSTDTQYF	TGTGCCAGCAAACCCGATCTCACTAGCACAGATACGCAGTATTTT
.	TRBV15	few	TRBJ1-6	CATSTRQTYNSPLHF	TGTGCCACCAGCACCCGACAAACCTATAATTCACCCCTCCACTTT
.	TRBV9	few	TRBJ2-3	CASSPRDNTDTQYF	TGTGCCAGCAGCCCGAGGGACAACACAGATACGCAGTATTTT
.	TRBV5-4	.	TRBJ2-2	CASSFSTGELFF	TGTGCCAGCAGCTTCTCCACCGGGGAGCTGTTTTTT
TRBD2	TRBV7-9	few	TRBJ2-5	CASSPVGGGQETQYF	TGTGCCAGCAGCCCAGTGGGGGGGGGACAAGAGACCCAGTACTTC
.	TRBV18	.	TRBJ2-6	CASSPESASGANVLTF	TGTGCCAGCTCACCAGAGTCCGCTTCTGGGGCCAACGTCCTGACTTTC
TRBD1	TRBV4-1	few	TRBJ1-3	CASSQGPGGMDTIYF	TGCGCCAGCAGCCAAGGACCAGGGGGAATGGACACCATATATTTT
.	TRBV6-5	.	TRBJ1-1	CASSYVSGDTQAFF	TGTGCCAGCAGTTACGTCTCAGGGGATACCCAAGCTTTCTTT
TRBD2	TRBV7-2	few	TRBJ2-7	CASSLARTSGGQTYEQYF	TGTGCCAGCAGCTTAGCGAGGACTAGCGGGGGCCAAACCTACGAGCAGTACTTC
TRBD1	TRBV5-1	.	TRBJ1-1	CASSTTGITEAFF	TGCGCCAGCAGCACGACAGGGATCACTGAAGCTTTCTTT
.	TRBV27	.	TRBJ1-2	CASSLGGNGYTF	TGTGCCAGCAGTTTGGGAGGGAATGGCTACACCTTC
.	TRBV7-5	.	TRBJ2-7	CARSPSPRDLAYEQYF	TGTGCCAGAAGCCCTAGCCCCCGGGACTTGGCATACGAGCAGTACTTC
.	TRBV9	.	TRBJ2-5	CASSPTGQGPRAQYF	TGTGCCAGCAGCCCGACCGGGCAGGGGCCCAGGGCCCAGTACTTC
TRBD2	TRBV14	.	TRBJ2-1	CASSQGTSGGNEQFF	TGTGCCAGCAGCCAAGGTACTAGCGGGGGTAATGAGCAGTTCTTC
TRBD1	TRBV14	once	TRBJ2-3	CASSQLLSTGLHDTQYF	TGTGCCAGCAGCCAATTACTATCGACAGGGTTGCACGATACGCAGTATTTT